This T cell receptor beta chain was documented in a study of cytomegalovirus exposure and HLA in healthy donors. Study observations and caveats: Across donors, sequencing depth was assumed by presence/absence analyses to be roughly uniform. A missense DCLRE1C variant was associated with V- and J-gene trimming of TCR beta chains in a later analysis, and an independent cohort replicated the association. A later analysis reported that several of the most significant clusters appeared to be linked to common viral pathogens, among them Epstein-Barr virus.

60 Vbeta and 13 Jbeta primers were used in PCR. TCRdb's copy holds only in-frame clones and misses some; the assay was immunoSEQ multiplex PCR. The table has over 150,000 clones, around 88% seen once. Remarks on this clone: Its antigen is undetermined.

The CDR3 extends over 15 amino acids. The germline V and J ends were trimmed by 7 bases and 3 bases, with 19 bases remaining between them. Per the germline V gene, CDR1 is MNHEY and CDR2 is SMNVEV (reference sequence). Participants comprised healthy donors of bone marrow. The clonotype originates from a woman in her 30s in good health and CMV-seronegative. V usage is TRBV27 and J usage is TRBJ2-7; weak D call: TRBD2 (7 bases). The sample was PBMCs. The CDR3, as DNA: TGTGCCAGCAACCCTAGGGGGGAGGGCCGCTACGAGCAGTACTTC. Translation: CASNPRGEGRYEQYF.